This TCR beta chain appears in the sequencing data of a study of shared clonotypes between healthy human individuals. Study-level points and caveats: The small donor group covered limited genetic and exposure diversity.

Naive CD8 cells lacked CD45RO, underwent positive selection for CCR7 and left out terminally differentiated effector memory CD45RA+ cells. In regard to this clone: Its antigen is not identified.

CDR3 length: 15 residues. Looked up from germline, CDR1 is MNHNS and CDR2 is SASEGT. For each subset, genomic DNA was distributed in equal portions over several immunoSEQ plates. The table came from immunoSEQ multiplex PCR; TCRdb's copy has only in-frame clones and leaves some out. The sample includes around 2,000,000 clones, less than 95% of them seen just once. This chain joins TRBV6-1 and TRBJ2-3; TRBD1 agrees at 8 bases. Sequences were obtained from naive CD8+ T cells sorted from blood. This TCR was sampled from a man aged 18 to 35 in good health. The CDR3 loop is CATRGRGRATDTQYF. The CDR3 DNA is TGTGCGACGCGAGGCAGGGGGCGCGCGACAGATACGCAGTATTTT.